This TCR beta chain was sequenced for a study of T cell repertoires in cytomegalovirus infection. At the level of the study: A matching HLA type, together with CMV infection, was signaled by public TCR beta signatures.

This clonotype was counted many times. Antigen unknown. Findings of the study overall: Carriers of CMV plus the relevant HLA were identified by cumulative public TCR beta family frequency. Dominating the ex vivo response were HLA-C-restricted CMV-specific TCR beta clonotypes.

Trimming shortened V by 5 bases and J by 1 base, and 9 bases separated the two germline ends. The V gene's germline CDR1 is SGHTA and CDR2 FQGNSA. There are 13 residues in the CDR3. MiXCR, applied by TCRdb to the reads, yields one record per CDR3 protein. In the table there are tens of thousands of distinct CDR3 sequences, just under 4% of which are singletons. The V and J genes are TRBV7-2 and TRBJ2-7; D is unclear. The sequenced material came from PBMCs. The clonotype comes from a human donor in good health (CMV status not recorded). Some clones in this sample may be carry-over from other donors' samples. The CDR3, as DNA: TGTGCCAGCAGCGGTCTGGGATCCTACGAGCAGTACTTC. Amino acids: CASSGLGSYEQYF.